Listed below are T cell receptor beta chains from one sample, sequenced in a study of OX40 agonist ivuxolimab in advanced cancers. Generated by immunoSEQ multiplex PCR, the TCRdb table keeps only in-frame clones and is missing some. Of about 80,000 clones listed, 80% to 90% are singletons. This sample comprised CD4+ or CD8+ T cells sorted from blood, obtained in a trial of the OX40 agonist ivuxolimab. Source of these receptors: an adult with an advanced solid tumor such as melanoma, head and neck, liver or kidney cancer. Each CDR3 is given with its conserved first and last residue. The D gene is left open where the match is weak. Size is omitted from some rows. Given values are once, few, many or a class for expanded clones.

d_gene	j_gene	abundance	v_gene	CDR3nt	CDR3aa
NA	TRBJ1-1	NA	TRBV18	TGTGCCAGCTCACCAGCACCTAGGGGGACTGAAGCTTTCTTT	CASSPAPRGTEAFF
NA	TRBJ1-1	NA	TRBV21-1	TGTGCCAGCAGCCAAACAGGGAACACTGAAGCTTTCTTT	CASSQTGNTEAFF
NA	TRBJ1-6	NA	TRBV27	TGTGCCAGCAGTCCAGGGGTGGGGAATTCACCCCTCCACTTT	CASSPGVGNSPLHF
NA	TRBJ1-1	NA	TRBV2	TGTGCCAGCAGTGAAAGTCGCGCAGGGGCTGCTGAAGCTTTCTTT	CASSESRAGAAEAFF
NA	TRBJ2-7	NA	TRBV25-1	TGTGCCAGCGGTCCTGCGGCCTTCGACGAGCAGTACTTC	CASGPAAFDEQYF
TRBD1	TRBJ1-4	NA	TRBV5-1	TGCGCCAACAGCTTCTCCGGGACAGGGGATGAAAAACTGTTTTTT	CANSFSGTGDEKLFF
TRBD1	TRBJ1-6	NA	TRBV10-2	TGCGCCAGCAGTGACTACCGGGACAGGGGTTCACCCCTCCACTTT	CASSDYRDRGSPLHF
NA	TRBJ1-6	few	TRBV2	TGTGCCAGCAGTGAGGGCCGAAATTCACCCCTCCACTTT	CASSEGRNSPLHF
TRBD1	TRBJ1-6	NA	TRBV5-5	TGTGCCAGCAGCCCCTGGGACAGATTAACCCCCAATTCACCCCTCCACTTT	CASSPWDRLTPNSPLHF
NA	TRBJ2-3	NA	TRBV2	TGTGCCAGCAGTGAAGGCGGACTTCGGGCAGATACGCAGTATTTT	CASSEGGLRADTQYF
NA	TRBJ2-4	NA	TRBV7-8	TGTGCCAGCAGCACCCCCGGGGAGCAGGAAAACATTCAGTACTTC	CASSTPGEQENIQYF
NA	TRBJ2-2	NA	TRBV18	TGTGCCAGCTCTTCGGCGGGCGGGAACACCGGGGAGCTGTTTTTT	CASSSAGGNTGELFF
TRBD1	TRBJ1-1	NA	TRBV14	TGTGCCAGCAGCCTACATACTTTCACAGGGGCAGGCACTGAAGCTTTCTTT	CASSLHTFTGAGTEAFF
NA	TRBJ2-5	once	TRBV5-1	TGCGCCAGCAGCTTGGACAGGGACGGGGAGACCCAGTACTTC	CASSLDRDGETQYF
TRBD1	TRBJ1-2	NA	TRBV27	TGTGCCAGCAGCCGTAAGGGACAGGGGGGTTCATCTAACTATGGCTACACCTTC	CASSRKGQGGSSNYGYTF
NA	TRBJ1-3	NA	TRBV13	TGTGCCAGCAGCTTACAGCTCACAGGAAACACCATATATTTT	CASSLQLTGNTIYF
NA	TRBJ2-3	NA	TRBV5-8	TGTGCCAGCACCAGAGAGGGCCCAGATACGCAGTATTTT	CASTREGPDTQYF
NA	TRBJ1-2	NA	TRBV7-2	TGTGCCAGCAGCTTAGTAGAGGGGGACTATGGCTACACCTTC	CASSLVEGDYGYTF
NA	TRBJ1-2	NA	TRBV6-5	TGTGCCAGCACCGGACCGACACACTATGGCTACACCTTC	CASTGPTHYGYTF
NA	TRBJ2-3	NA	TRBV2	TGTGCCAGCGGGAGATTAACGGTGACAGATACGCAGTATTTT	CASGRLTVTDTQYF
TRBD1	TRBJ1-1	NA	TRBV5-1	TGCGCCAGCAGCTCCTCCGGGACAGAGGGTTTTGCAGCTTTCTTT	CASSSSGTEGFAAFF
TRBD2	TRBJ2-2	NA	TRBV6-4	TGTGCCAGCAGCGGAGGACGGGGGGAAACCGGGGAGCTGTTTTTT	CASSGGRGETGELFF
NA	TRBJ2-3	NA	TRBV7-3	TGTGCCAGCAGCCGCGCCTACCACACAGATACGCAGTATTTT	CASSRAYHTDTQYF
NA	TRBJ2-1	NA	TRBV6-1	TGTGCCAGCAGTCCTCGGACTTCAGCCTACAATGAGCAGTTCTTC	CASSPRTSAYNEQFF
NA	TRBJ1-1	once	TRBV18	TGTGCCAGCTCACCCCAGCAATCTGAAGCTTTCTTT	CASSPQQSEAFF
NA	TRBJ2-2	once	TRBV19	TGTGCCACTGGAGGGAACACCGGGGAGCTGTTTTTT	CATGGNTGELFF
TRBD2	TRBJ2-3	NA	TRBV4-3	TGCGCCAGCAGCCAAGAACCGGGAGGGGCTGTAGATACGCAGTATTTT	CASSQEPGGAVDTQYF
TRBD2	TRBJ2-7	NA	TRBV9	TGTGCCAGCAGCCTAACTAGCGGCTCCTACGAGCAGTACTTC	CASSLTSGSYEQYF
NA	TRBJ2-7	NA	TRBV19	TGTGCCAGTAGTATTGGCGGCTACGAGCAGTACTTC	CASSIGGYEQYF
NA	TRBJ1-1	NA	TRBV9	TGTGCCAGCAGCCCGGTAGGGGGGTGGACTGAAGCTTTCTTT	CASSPVGGWTEAFF
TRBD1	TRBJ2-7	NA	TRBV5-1	TGCGCCAGCAGCATCGGGACAGCCTACGAGCAGTACTTC	CASSIGTAYEQYF
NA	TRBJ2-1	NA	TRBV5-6	TGTGCCAGCAGCCCTGTCGGCGGGGGCCTGGGTAATGAGCAGTTCTTC	CASSPVGGGLGNEQFF
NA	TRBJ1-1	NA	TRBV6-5	TGTGCCAGCAGTTACGGGGGACGGGCGAACACTGAAGCTTTCTTT	CASSYGGRANTEAFF
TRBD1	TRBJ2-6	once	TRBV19	TGTGCCAGTAGTGTCACAGGGGGCTCTGGGGCCAACGTCCTGACTTTC	CASSVTGGSGANVLTF
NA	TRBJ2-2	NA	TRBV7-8	TGTGCCAGCAGCTTAGTGGATTTCGGGGAGCTGTTTTTT	CASSLVDFGELFF
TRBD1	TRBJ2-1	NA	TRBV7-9	TGTGCCAGCAGCTTAGCAGGACAGGGGATTGATGAGCAGTTCTTC	CASSLAGQGIDEQFF
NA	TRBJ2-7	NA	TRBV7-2	TGTGCCAGCAGCTCCGGGTCACCTTACGAGCAGTACTTC	CASSSGSPYEQYF
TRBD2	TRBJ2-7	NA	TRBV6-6	TGTGCCAGCAGTCAGACTAGCGGGATTAGCTACGAGCAGTACTTC	CASSQTSGISYEQYF
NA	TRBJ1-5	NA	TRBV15	TGTGCCACCAGCCTACAGGTTAATCAGCCCCAGCATTTT	CATSLQVNQPQHF
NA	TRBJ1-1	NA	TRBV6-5	TGTGCCAGCAGTAACGTAGGGGCAGGCACTGAAGCTTTCTTT	CASSNVGAGTEAFF
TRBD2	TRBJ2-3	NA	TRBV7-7	TGTGCCAGCAGCTTAGGGGGTAGCGGGATCGGCACAGATACGCAGTATTTT	CASSLGGSGIGTDTQYF
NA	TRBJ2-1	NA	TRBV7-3	TGTGCCAGCAGCGAACTAGGCAATGAGCAGTTCTTC	CASSELGNEQFF